This T cell receptor (beta chain) was captured by sequencing in a study of blood T cell repertoires in COVID-19. The protocol was immunoSEQ multiplex PCR, while the TCRdb copy is restricted to in-frame clones and leaves out a portion. The profile covers approximately 77,000 clones, with about 80% appearing a single time and around 4.7% taken by the ten largest. The receptor was derived from a woman aged 70-85 years with acute or convalescent COVID-19. The sample taken for sequencing was peripheral blood.

The CDR3 region has the DNA TGTGCCAGCAGCCCGAGGACAGGGGCAGGGACTGGAAACACCATATATTTT. This sequence encodes CASSPRTGAGTGNTIYF. The chain recombines TRBV11-3 with TRBJ1-3; 9 nucleotides align to TRBD1. V was pared by 5 bases and J by 2 bases, with 10 bases of the junction left unmatched. CDR3 length: 17 residues. CDR1 and CDR2 (germline): SGHNT, YENEEA. The full variable domain, with the rest looked up from reference TRBV11-3 and TRBJ1-3, is EAGVVQSPRYKIIEKKQPVAFWCNPISGHNTLYWYLQNLGQGPELLIRYENEEAVDDSQLPKDRFSAERLKGVDSTLKIQPAELGDSAVYLCASSPRTGAGTGNTIYFGEGSWLTVV.